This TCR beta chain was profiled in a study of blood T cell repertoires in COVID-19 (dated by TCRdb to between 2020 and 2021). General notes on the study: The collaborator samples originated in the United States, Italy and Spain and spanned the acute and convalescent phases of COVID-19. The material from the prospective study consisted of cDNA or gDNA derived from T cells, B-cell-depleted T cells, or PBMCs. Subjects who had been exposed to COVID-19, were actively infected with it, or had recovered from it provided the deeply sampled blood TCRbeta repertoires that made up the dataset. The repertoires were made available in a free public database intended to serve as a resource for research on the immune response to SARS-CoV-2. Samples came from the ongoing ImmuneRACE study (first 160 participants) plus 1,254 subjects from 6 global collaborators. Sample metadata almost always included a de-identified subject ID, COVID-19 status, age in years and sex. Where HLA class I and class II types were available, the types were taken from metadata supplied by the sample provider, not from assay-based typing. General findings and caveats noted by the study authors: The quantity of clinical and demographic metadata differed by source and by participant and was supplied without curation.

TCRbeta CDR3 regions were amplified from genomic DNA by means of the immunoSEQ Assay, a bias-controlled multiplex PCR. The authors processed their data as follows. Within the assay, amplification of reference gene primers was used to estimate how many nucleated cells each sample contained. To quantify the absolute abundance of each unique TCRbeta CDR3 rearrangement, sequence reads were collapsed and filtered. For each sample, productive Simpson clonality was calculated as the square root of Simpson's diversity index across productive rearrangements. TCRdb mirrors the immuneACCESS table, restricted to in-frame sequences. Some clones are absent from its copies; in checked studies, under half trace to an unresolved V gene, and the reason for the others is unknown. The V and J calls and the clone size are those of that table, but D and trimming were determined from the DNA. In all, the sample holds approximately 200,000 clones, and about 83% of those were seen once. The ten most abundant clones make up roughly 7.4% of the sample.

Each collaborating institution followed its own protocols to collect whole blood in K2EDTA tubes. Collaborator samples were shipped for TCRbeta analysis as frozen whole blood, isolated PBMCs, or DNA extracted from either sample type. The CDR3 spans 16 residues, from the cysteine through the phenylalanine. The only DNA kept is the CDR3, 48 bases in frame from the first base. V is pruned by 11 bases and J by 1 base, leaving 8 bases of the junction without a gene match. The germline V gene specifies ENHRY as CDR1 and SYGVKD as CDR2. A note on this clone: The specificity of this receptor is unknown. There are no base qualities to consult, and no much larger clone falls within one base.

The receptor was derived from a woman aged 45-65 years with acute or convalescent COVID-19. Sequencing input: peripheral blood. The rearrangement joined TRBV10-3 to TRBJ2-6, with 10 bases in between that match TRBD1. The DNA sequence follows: TGTGCCGTCACCGGGACAGGGGTGTCTGGGGCCAACGTCCTGACTTTC. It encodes CAVTGTGVSGANVLTF.